The source of this T cell receptor beta chain is a study of T cell responses to AZD1222 COVID-19 vaccine. The germline V gene encodes CDR1 SGDLS and CDR2 YYNGEE. Losses at the gene ends were 4 bases for V and 3 bases for J; bases not matched to a gene: 7. This CDR3 has 15 residues. TCRdb's table, derived via immunoSEQ multiplex PCR, lists solely in-frame clones and lacks some. The sample lists around 61,000 clones, roughly 85% occurring once. The sequence came from an adult in good health. Material: peripheral blood, obtained on day 0 of AZD1222 vaccination. The chain has TRBV9 and TRBJ2-7; 10 bases agree with TRBD1. The DNA for the CDR3 is TGTGCCAGCAGCATAGGCGGGACAGGGGTCTACGAGCAGTACTTC. Translation: CASSIGGTGVYEQYF.